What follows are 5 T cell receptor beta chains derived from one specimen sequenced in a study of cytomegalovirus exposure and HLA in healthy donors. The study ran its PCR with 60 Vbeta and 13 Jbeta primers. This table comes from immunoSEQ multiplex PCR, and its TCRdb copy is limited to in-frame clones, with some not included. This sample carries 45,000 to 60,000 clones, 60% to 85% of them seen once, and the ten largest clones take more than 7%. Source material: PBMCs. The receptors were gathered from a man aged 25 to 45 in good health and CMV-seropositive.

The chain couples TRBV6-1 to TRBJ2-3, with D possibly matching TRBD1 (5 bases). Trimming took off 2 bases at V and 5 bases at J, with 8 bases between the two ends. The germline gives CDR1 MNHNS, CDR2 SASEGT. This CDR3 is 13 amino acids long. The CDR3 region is CASSEHRRDTQYF. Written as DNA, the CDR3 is TGTGCCAGCAGTGAACACAGGAGAGATACGCAGTATTTT.

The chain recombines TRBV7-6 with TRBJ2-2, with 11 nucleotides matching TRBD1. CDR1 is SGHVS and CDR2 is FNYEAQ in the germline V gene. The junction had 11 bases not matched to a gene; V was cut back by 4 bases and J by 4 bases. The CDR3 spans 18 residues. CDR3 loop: CASSSPGQGARSTGELFF. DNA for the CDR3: TGTGCCAGCAGCTCACCTGGACAGGGGGCGAGAAGCACCGGGGAGCTGTTTTTT.

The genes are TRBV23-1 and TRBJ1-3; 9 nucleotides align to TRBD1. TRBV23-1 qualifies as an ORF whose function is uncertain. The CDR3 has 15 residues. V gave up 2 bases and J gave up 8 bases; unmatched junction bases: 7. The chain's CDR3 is CASSQRDRAGDTIYF. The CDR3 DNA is TGCGCCAGCAGTCAAAGGGACAGGGCGGGGGACACCATATATTTT.

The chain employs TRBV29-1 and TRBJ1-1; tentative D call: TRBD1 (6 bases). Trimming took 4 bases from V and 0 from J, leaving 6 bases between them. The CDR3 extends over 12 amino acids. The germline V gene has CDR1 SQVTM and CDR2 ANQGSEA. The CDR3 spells CSVGGLNTEAFF. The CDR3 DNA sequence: TGCAGCGTTGGGGGGCTGAACACTGAAGCTTTCTTT. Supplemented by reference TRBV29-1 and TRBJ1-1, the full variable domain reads SAVISQKPSRDICQRGTSLTIQCQVDSQVTMMFWYRQQPGQSLTLIATANQGSEATYESGFVIDKFPISRPNLTFSTLTVSNMSPEDSSIYLCSVGGLNTEAFFGQGTRLTVV.

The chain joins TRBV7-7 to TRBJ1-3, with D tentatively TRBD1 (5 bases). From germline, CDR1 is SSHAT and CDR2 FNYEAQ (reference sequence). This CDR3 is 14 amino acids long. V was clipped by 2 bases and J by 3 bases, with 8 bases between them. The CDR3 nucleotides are TGTGCCAGCAGCTTATGGGGGGGTGGAAACACCATATATTTT. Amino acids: CASSLWGGGNTIYF. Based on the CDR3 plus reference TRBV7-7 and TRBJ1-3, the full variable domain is GAGVSQSPRYKVTKRGQDVTLRCDPISSHATLYWYQQALGQGPEFLTYFNYEAQPDKSGLPSDRFSAERPEGSISTLTIQRTEQRDSAMYRCASSLWGGGNTIYFGEGSWLTVV.